The 28 T cell receptor beta chains below come from one sample, sequenced in a study of blood T cell repertoires in COVID-19. Sequencing was performed with immunoSEQ multiplex PCR; in TCRdb, only in-frame clones are kept and a portion is missing. Of roughly 34,000 clones listed, around 85% were seen once; the top ten hold about 25%. Sequencing was done on a sample of peripheral blood. Receptors originate from a woman at least 80 years old with active or convalescent COVID-19.

The chain couples TRBV7-9 to TRBJ2-5, with 9 bases that match TRBD1. This CDR3 has 14 amino acids. CDR1 is SEHNR and CDR2 is FQNEAQ in the germline V gene (reference sequence). The V and J ends lost 11 bases and 5 bases, in that order; junction bases with no gene match: 12. The CDR3 region is CASKGQGTGETQYF. CDR3 DNA: TGTGCCTCGAAGGGACAGGGAACGGGGGAGACCCAGTACTTC.

The V call is TRBV19, the J call TRBJ2-7, with 12 bases lining up with TRBD1. Germline assignment: CDR1 LNHDA and CDR2 SQIVND (reference sequence). The CDR3 runs 14 residues. V trimming: 5 bases; J trimming: 6 bases; junction bases outside the gene matches: 5. CDR3 sequence (DNA): TGTGCCAGTAGTGTCGGGACAGGGGGCACCGAGCAGTACTTC. It specifies CASSVGTGGTEQYF.

The rearrangement joins TRBV5-1 to TRBJ1-1; TRBD1 matches 7 bases. V shed 2 bases and J 7 bases; nucleotides not matched to a gene: 2. Germline CDR1 is SGHRS and CDR2 is YFSETQ. The CDR3 runs 12 residues. The CDR3 DNA sequence: TGCGCCAGCAGCTTACAGGGGAATGAAGCTTTCTTT. Translation: CASSLQGNEAFF.

This chain connects TRBV10-3 to TRBJ1-2; D not resolved. V shed 1 base and J shed 4 bases, with 13 bases lying between them. Per the germline V gene, CDR1 is ENHRY and CDR2 is SYGVKD. There are 15 residues in the CDR3. CDR3 coding DNA: TGTGCCATCAGTGAGTACCAAGAGGGCGGCTATGGCTACACCTTC. Protein: CAISEYQEGGYGYTF.

The chain employs TRBV3-1 (or the pseudogene TRBV3-2) and TRBJ1-2; 7 bases agree with TRBD1. Germline V gene data show CDR1 as LGHDT and CDR2 as YNNKEL (reference sequence). The trim removed 1 base at V and 8 bases at J, leaving 16 bases unmatched. The CDR3 consists of 17 residues. This chain's CDR3 is CASSQAMQGDLASGYTF. CDR3 DNA sequence: TGTGCCAGCAGCCAAGCAATGCAGGGGGATTTGGCAAGCGGCTACACCTTC.

This rearrangement joins TRBV15 to TRBJ1-4; 7 nucleotides agree with TRBD1. V was pared by 5 bases and J by 5 bases, with 5 bases of the junction left unmatched. This CDR3 region has 14 residues. The germline V gene encodes CDR1 LNHNV and CDR2 YYDKDF (reference sequence). CDR3 bases: TGTGCCACCAGCGACGACAGGGTGAATGAAAAACTGTTTTTT. Its translation: CATSDDRVNEKLFF.

The V gene is TRBV4-1, the J gene TRBJ1-2; 11 nucleotides align to TRBD1. The CDR3 covers 17 residues. Germline values: CDR1 MGHRA, CDR2 YSYEKL. J gave up 6 bases and V 1 base, and 10 bases lay outside the gene matches. The CDR3 region has the DNA TGCGCCAGCAGCCAAGGGACAGGGGGCGCTTTTTACCATGGCTACACCTTC. It yields the protein CASSQGTGGAFYHGYTF.

This clone was seen a single time. The chain combines TRBV7-8 with TRBJ2-7; 9 bases match TRBD1. Germline V gene lookup returns CDR1 SGHVS and CDR2 FQNEAQ. The CDR3 is made up of 15 amino acids. With 1 base clipped from V and 3 bases from J, the junction kept 4 bases outside the gene matches. In DNA, the CDR3 is TGTGCCAGCAGCTTAGTAGGGGACAGGGTCTACGAGCAGTACTTC. As protein: CASSLVGDRVYEQYF.

V usage is TRBV6-5 and J usage is TRBJ1-5, with D possibly being TRBD1 (6 bases). Germline values: CDR1 MNHEY, CDR2 SVGAGI. The CDR3 spans 14 residues. Trimming removed 5 bases at V and 4 bases at J, with 12 bases between. CDR3 sequence: CASSLTQGNQPQHF. The CDR3 DNA reads as TGTGCCAGCAGTCTAACCCAGGGGAATCAGCCCCAGCATTTT.

The chain uses TRBV4-1 and TRBJ1-2; D perhaps matches TRBD1 (5 bases). V lost 5 bases to trimming and J lost 7 bases, with 11 bases between them. Per germline, CDR1 MGHRA and CDR2 YSYEKL. The length of the CDR3 is 12 residues. In DNA form, the CDR3 reads TGCGCCAGCAGCTTATTGGGGGGTGGCTACACCTTC. As protein: CASSLLGGGYTF.

This chain links TRBV2 with TRBJ1-5; D not certain. The V end was cut by 3 bases, the J end by 6 bases, with 12 bases between. The CDR3 covers 14 residues. CDR1 SNHLY and CDR2 FYNNEI come from the germline V gene. The CDR3 loop reads CASSDLSRIQPQHF. The CDR3 DNA is TGTGCCAGCAGTGATTTATCCAGAATTCAGCCCCAGCATTTT. The whole variable domain, remainder taken from reference TRBV2 and TRBJ1-5, is EPEVTQTPSHQVTQMGQEVILRCVPISNHLYFYWYRQILGQKVEFLVSFYNNEISEKSEIFDDQFSVERPDGSNFTLKIRSTKLEDSAMYFCASSDLSRIQPQHFGDGTRLSIL.

This rearrangement joins TRBV4-1 to TRBJ1-4; D remains unclear. The germline V gene has CDR1 MGHRA and CDR2 YSYEKL. The length of the CDR3 is 12 residues. V lost 7 bases and J 12 bases, leaving 15 bases between the germline ends. CDR3 loop: CASNHNSQELFF. The CDR3 nucleotides are TGCGCCAGCAACCATAACTCCCAGGAACTGTTTTTT.

This chain connects TRBV10-2 to TRBJ2-3, with TRBD2 identical over 10 bases. V was clipped by 4 bases and J by 3 bases; unmatched bases: 4. Germline V gene data show CDR1 as WSHSY and CDR2 as SAAADI. The CDR3 runs 15 residues. This chain's CDR3 is CASSGLAGGTDTQYF. In nucleotides, the CDR3 is TGCGCCAGCAGTGGACTAGCGGGCGGAACAGATACGCAGTATTTT.

This rearrangement joins TRBV11-2 to TRBJ1-1; TRBD1 matches at 8 bases. The CDR3 consists of 15 residues. Germline values: CDR1 SGHAT, CDR2 FQNNGV. After removal of 3 bases from V and 4 bases from J, the junction contained 7 bases not matched to a gene. CDR3 sequence: CASSFARGLGTEAFF. In nucleotides, the CDR3 is TGTGCCAGCAGCTTCGCCAGGGGGCTGGGCACTGAAGCTTTCTTT.

The chain combines TRBV2 with TRBJ1-1; TRBD1 agrees at 8 bases. This CDR3 has 20 residues. The J segment lost 0 bases and the V segment lost 6 bases, leaving 21 bases of the junction unmatched. From germline, CDR1 is SNHLY and CDR2 FYNNEI. CDR3: CASRDPYGQGDTRMNTEAFF. The DNA of the CDR3 is TGTGCCAGCAGAGACCCATACGGACAGGGTGATACACGCATGAACACTGAAGCTTTCTTT.

The CDR3 spells CSVEREALNTEAFF. The DNA of the CDR3 is TGCAGCGTTGAAAGAGAGGCCCTGAACACTGAAGCTTTCTTT. The V call is TRBV29-1, the J call TRBJ1-1, with D unclear. Between the trimmed V and J ends, which lost 2 bases and 0 bases, there was a span of 10 bases. This CDR3 region has 14 residues. CDR1 is SQVTM and CDR2 is ANQGSEA in the germline V gene.

V gene TRBV7-3 combines with J gene TRBJ2-1; 13 nucleotides align to TRBD2. The ends lost 4 bases at V and 4 bases at J; junction bases unmatched: 4. The CDR3 length is 16 residues. Germline loops: CDR1 SGHTA, CDR2 FQGTGA. DNA for the CDR3: TGTGCCAGCAGCTCAGGACTAGCGGGGGCTTACAATGAGCAGTTCTTC. Amino acid sequence: CASSSGLAGAYNEQFF.

The V gene is TRBV5-1, the J gene TRBJ2-1; TRBD1 matches at 8 bases. The V segment lost 6 bases and the J segment 4 bases; nucleotides outside the gene matches: 9. Germline-derived CDR1 and CDR2 are SGHRS and YFSETQ. The CDR3 spans 15 residues. The CDR3 sequence is CASKAGQDRYNEQFF. CDR3 coding DNA: TGCGCCAGCAAGGCGGGACAGGATCGTTACAATGAGCAGTTCTTC. Full variable domain (missing parts from reference TRBV5-1 and TRBJ2-1): KAGVTQTPRYLIKTRGQQVTLSCSPISGHRSVSWYQQTPGQGLQFLFEYFSETQRNKGNFPGRFSGRQFSNSRSEMNVSTLELGDSALYLCASKAGQDRYNEQFFGPGTRLTVL.

This sequence joins TRBV3-1 (or the pseudogene TRBV3-2) and TRBJ1-6, with a weak D call TRBD1 (5 bases). Germline V gene data show CDR1 as LGHDT and CDR2 as YNNKEL (reference sequence). The CDR3 consists of 13 residues. Trimming removed 3 bases at V and 6 bases at J, with 6 bases between. The DNA of the CDR3 is TGTGCCAGCAGCCAGGGGGGTAATTCACCCCTCCACTTT. Protein: CASSQGGNSPLHF.

The chain has TRBV5-4 and TRBJ1-2; D not certain. The germline V gene encodes CDR1 SGHNT and CDR2 YYREEE (reference sequence). V was clipped by 1 base and J by 8 bases, with 12 bases between them. The CDR3 loop spans 13 amino acids. The CDR3 here is CASSLRGIDGYTF. As DNA, the CDR3 is TGTGCCAGCAGCTTGCGAGGGATTGACGGCTACACCTTC. Together with reference TRBV5-4 and TRBJ1-2, the CDR3 gives the full variable domain: ETGVTQSPTHLIKTRGQQVTLRCSSQSGHNTVSWYQQALGQGPQFIFQYYREEENGRGNFPPRFSGLQFPNYSSELNVNALELDDSALYLCASSLRGIDGYTFGSGTRLTVV.

The CDR3 bases are TGCGCCAGCAGCTTGGATGCGGGTTCCGGCTATGGCTACACCTTC. Translated, it gives CASSLDAGSGYGYTF. V gene TRBV5-1 combines with J gene TRBJ1-2; D unclear. Looked up from germline, CDR1 is SGHRS and CDR2 is YFSETQ. The CDR3 extends over 15 amino acids. The V end was cut by 0 bases, the J end by 4 bases, with 13 bases between.

V is TRBV5-1 and J is TRBJ2-1; 12 positions match TRBD2. The CDR3 has 16 amino acids. V was clipped by 4 bases and J by 7 bases; unmatched bases: 9. The germline gives CDR1 SGHRS, CDR2 YFSETQ. CDR3 sequence (DNA): TGCGCCAGCAGCCCGGTCACTAGCGGGGGGAAGAATGAGCAGTTCTTC. It translates to CASSPVTSGGKNEQFF. The complete variable domain, with remaining parts taken from reference TRBV5-1 and TRBJ2-1, reads KAGVTQTPRYLIKTRGQQVTLSCSPISGHRSVSWYQQTPGQGLQFLFEYFSETQRNKGNFPGRFSGRQFSNSRSEMNVSTLELGDSALYLCASSPVTSGGKNEQFFGPGTRLTVL.

The chain employs TRBV19 and TRBJ1-5, with TRBD1 matching 10 bases. CDR1 and CDR2 from the germline V gene are LNHDA and SQIVND (reference sequence). J lost 4 bases, V lost 4 bases, and 4 bases had no gene match. This CDR3 contains 15 residues. The CDR3: CASSTGQGNNQPQHF. CDR3 DNA: TGTGCCAGTAGTACGGGACAGGGGAATAATCAGCCCCAGCATTTT.

CDR3 loop: CASSPLPRQGLSEQYF. As DNA, the CDR3 is TGTGCCAGCAGCCCCTTACCCCGACAGGGCCTCTCCGAGCAGTACTTC. The genes are TRBV7-8 and TRBJ2-7, with TRBD1 matching 7 bases. The germline gives CDR1 SGHVS, CDR2 FQNEAQ. The ends lost 5 bases at V and 6 bases at J; junction bases unmatched: 16. The CDR3 is made up of 16 amino acids.

The chain uses TRBV15 and TRBJ2-1; the match to TRBD2 covers 7 bases. Germline V gene lookup returns CDR1 LNHNV and CDR2 YYDKDF (reference sequence). J was trimmed by 10 bases and V by 1 base; bases with no gene match: 13. The CDR3 consists of 16 residues. The CDR3 loop is CATSRGRGRGGVEQFF. CDR3 DNA: TGTGCCACCAGCAGAGGCCGGGGTCGCGGGGGTGTGGAGCAGTTCTTC. The complete variable domain, with remaining parts taken from reference TRBV15 and TRBJ2-1, reads DAMVIQNPRYQVTQFGKPVTLSCSQTLNHNVMYWYQQKSSQAPKLLFHYYDKDFNNEADTPDNFQSRRPNTSFCFLDIRSPGLGDTAMYLCATSRGRGRGGVEQFFGPGTRLTVL.

This chain links TRBV28 with TRBJ2-3; tentative D call: TRBD2 (5 bases). The CDR3 runs 16 residues. The germline CDR1 and CDR2 sequences are MDHEN and SYDVKM. Trimming took off 5 bases at V and 4 bases at J, with 19 bases between the two ends. CDR3 loop: CASSIPDLKNADTQYF. CDR3 DNA: TGTGCCAGCAGTATACCGGACTTGAAGAACGCAGATACGCAGTATTTT.

The genes are TRBV3-1 (or the pseudogene TRBV3-2) and TRBJ2-3, with 12 bases matching TRBD2. The V gene end was trimmed by 4 bases and the J gene end by 2 bases; junction bases not matched to a gene: 4. The germline gives CDR1 LGHDT, CDR2 YNNKEL (reference sequence). This CDR3 has 16 amino acids. Here the CDR3 reads CASSRRTSGATDTQYF. The CDR3 DNA reads as TGTGCCAGCAGCCGAAGGACTAGCGGGGCCACAGATACGCAGTATTTT.

This clone was picked up one time. This chain uses TRBV9 with TRBJ1-2, with D possibly matching TRBD1 (5 bases). The CDR3 is 12 amino acids. V lost 3 bases to trimming and J lost 6 bases, with 9 bases between them. Germline V gene lookup returns CDR1 SGDLS and CDR2 YYNGEE. CDR3 coding DNA: TGTGCCAGCAGCGCCAGGGTAGATGGCTACACCTTC. Protein product: CASSARVDGYTF.